This TCR beta chain comes out of a study of breast tumors, draining lymph nodes, adjacent tissues. Findings of the study overall: Compared with basal-like, luminal-like tumors shared significantly more repertoire with nontumor tissue. Tumors had less TCR diversity than lymph nodes, more than nontumor tissue. Most tumor T cells seemingly derive from lymph node, then expand in tumor. That most tumor T cells come from lymph nodes remained unproven.

V lost 0 bases and J lost 1, with 12 bases in between. Germline V gives CDR1 DFQATT, CDR2 SNEGSKA (reference sequence). CDR3 length: 16 amino acids. This clonotype was counted at least ten times. Its specificity is unknown. TCRdb independently ran MiXCR on the multiplex PCR reads; one entry per CDR3 protein. The table records some 49,000 distinct CDR3 sequences, under 30% of them present only once. This sequence was found in a female donor with breast cancer. Some clones in this sample may be carry-over from other donors' samples. Sequencing was performed on breast tumor tissue. This sequence joins TRBV20-1 and TRBJ2-2; possibly TRBD1 for D (7 bases). DNA for the CDR3: TGCAGTGCTAGAGACAGACAGGGAGGGAACACCGGGGAGCTGTTTTTT. It codes for CSARDRQGGNTGELFF.